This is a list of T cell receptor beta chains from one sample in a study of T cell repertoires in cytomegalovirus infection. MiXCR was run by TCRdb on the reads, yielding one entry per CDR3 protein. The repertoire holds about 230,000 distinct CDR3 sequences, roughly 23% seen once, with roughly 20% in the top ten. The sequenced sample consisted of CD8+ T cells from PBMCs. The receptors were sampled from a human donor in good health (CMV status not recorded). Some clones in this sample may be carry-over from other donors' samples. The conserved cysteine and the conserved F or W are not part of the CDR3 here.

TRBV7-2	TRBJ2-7	ASSFGHQAYEQY
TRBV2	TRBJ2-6	ASSEGTMGLWANVLT
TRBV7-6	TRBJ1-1	ASSLYGGGTEAF
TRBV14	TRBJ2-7	ASSQGFGSYEQY
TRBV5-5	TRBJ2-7	ASSLVVHYEQY
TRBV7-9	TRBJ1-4	ASSSPEVASATNEKLF
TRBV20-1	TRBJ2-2	SSTGGARTGELF
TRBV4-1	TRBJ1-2	ASSQVANYGYT
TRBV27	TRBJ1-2	ASSPIYGGQGGYT
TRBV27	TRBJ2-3	ASSIGLVPFTDTQY
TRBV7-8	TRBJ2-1	ASSRGVAGGPSYNEQF
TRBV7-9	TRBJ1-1	ASRVTGQSNTEAF
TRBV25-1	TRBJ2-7	ASSFETDEQY
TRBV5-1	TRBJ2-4	ASSLEAALGPLAKNIQY
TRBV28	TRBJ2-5	ASSLNGERQETQY
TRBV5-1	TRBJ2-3	ASSWDGTDTQY
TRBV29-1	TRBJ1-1	SVEGLVGDPEAF
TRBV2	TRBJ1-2	ASRDGNSNYGYT
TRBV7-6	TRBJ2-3	ASSYTSTDTQY
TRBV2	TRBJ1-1	AVEVGTEAF
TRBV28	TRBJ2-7	ASSLIRTGVAYEQY
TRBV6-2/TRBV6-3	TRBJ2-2	ASNSPGRGLF
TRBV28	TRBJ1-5	ASTPEGGLQH
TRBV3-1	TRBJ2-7	ASSQDRQGSYDEQY
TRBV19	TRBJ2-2	ASSQSPRQGRTGELF
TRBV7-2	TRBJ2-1	ASSLSLLAGYNEQF
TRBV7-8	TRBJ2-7	ASSQNPSVGREQY
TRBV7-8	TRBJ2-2	ASSDGTDRELF
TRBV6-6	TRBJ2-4	ASSFKLAGTYKNIQY
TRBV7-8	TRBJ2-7	ASSLGGQAISSYEQY
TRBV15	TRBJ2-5	ATSTGETQY
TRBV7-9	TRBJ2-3	ASRLGPLTDTQY
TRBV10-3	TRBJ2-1	ASRTGEWNEQF
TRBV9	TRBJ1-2	ARSVEGTPNYGYT
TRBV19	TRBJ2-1	ASSIWGTNNEQF
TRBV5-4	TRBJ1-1	ASSDLGQMNTEAF
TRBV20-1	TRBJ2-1	SARGTNEQF
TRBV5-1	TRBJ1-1	ASNGVGFNTEAF
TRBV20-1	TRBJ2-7	SATDDTTYEQY
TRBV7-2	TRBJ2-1	ASSSTPLAGSDNEQF
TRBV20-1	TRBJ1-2	SARPPPSERGMSYGYT
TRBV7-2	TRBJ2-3	ASSLTVIDTQY
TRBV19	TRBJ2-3	ASTTSGGIDTQY
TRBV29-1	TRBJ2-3	SVEDEIVVSDTQY
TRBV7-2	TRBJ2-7	ASSWDIGGYEQY
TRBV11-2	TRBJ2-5	ASSLDAWAAESQY
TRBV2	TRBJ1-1	VSRYTGTGNTEAF
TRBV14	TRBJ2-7	ASSVGQGLRGEQY
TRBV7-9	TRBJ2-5	ASSPGLAGGKETQY
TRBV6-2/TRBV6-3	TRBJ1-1	ASSRFLMNTEAF
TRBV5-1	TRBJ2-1	ASSLARGTSYNEQF
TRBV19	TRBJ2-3	ASSYGGGTDTQY